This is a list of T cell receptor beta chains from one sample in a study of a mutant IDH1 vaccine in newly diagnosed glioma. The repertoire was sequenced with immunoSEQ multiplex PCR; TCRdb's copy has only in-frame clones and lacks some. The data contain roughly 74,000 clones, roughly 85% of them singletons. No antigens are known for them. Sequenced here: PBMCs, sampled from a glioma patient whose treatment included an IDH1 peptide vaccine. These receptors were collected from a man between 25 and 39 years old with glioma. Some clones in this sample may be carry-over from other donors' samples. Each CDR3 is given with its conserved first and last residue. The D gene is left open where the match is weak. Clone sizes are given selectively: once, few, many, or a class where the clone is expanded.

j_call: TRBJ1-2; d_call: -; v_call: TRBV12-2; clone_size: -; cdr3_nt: TGTGCAAGTCGCTTAGGAGGGCGGGGCGCGTACTATGGCTACACCTTC; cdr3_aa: CASRLGGRGAYYGYTF
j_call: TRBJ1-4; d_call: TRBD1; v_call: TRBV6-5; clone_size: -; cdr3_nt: TGTGCCAGCAGTAATTACAGGGGGGAAAAACTGTTTTTT; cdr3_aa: CASSNYRGEKLFF
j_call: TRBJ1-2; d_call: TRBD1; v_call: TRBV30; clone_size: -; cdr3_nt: TGTGCCTGGAGCGAGACAGGGGTAGCTAACTATGGCTACACCTTC; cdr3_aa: CAWSETGVANYGYTF
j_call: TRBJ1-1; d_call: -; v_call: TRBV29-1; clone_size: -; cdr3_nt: TGCAGCGTTGTGGTCGCCACTGAAGCTTTCTTT; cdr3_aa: CSVVVATEAFF
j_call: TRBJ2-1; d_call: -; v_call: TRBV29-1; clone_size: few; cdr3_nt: TGCAGCGTTGCCATGGGGGATGAGCAGTTCTTC; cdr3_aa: CSVAMGDEQFF
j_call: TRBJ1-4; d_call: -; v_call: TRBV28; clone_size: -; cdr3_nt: TGTGCCACGCAGGGGCTCTATAGTTCTACTAATGAAAAACTGTTTTTT; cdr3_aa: CATQGLYSSTNEKLFF
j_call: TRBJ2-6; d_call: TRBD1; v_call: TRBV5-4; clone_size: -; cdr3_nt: TGTGCCAGCAGCTTGCCAATAGGACAGGGACGGGCCAACGTCCTGACTTTC; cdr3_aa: CASSLPIGQGRANVLTF
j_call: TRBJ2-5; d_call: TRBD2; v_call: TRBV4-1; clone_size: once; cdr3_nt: TGCGCCAGCAGCCAACCCCCGACCAGCGGGGGTGAGACCCAGTACTTC; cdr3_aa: CASSQPPTSGGETQYF
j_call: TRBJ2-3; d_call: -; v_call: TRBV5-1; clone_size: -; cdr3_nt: TGCGCCAGCAGCTTGGACCCTAGCACAGATACGCAGTATTTT; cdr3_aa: CASSLDPSTDTQYF
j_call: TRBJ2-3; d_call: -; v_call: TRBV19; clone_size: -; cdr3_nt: TGTGCCAGTATGAGAACAGATACGCAGTATTTT; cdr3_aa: CASMRTDTQYF
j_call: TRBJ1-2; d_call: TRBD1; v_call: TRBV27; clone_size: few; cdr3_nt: TGTGCCAGCAGGACGACAGGGGGGGGCTATGGCTACACCTTC; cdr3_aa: CASRTTGGGYGYTF
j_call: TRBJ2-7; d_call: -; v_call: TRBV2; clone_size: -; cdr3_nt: TGTGCCAGCAGTGACCGGGACAAGTACGAGCAGTACTTC; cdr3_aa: CASSDRDKYEQYF
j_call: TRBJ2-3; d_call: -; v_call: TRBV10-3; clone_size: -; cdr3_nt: TGTGCCATCAGTATGGACGGGCTCCCCGTCGGGGGCACAGATACGCAGTATTTT; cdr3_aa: CAISMDGLPVGGTDTQYF
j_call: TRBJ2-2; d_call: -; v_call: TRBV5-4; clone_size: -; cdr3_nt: TGTGCCAGCAGCCCACGTCTGGGAAACACCGGGGAGCTGTTTTTT; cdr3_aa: CASSPRLGNTGELFF
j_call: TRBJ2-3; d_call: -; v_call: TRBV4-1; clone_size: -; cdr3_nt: TGCGCCAGCAGCCAGCCCCCAGGGAGGGGGATCACAGATACGCAGTATTTT; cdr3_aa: CASSQPPGRGITDTQYF
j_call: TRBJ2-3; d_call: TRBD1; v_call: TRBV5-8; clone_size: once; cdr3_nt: TGTGCCAGCAGCCCCCGAGACAGGGTGAGCACAGATACGCAGTATTTT; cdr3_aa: CASSPRDRVSTDTQYF
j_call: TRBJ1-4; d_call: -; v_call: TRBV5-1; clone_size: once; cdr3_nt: TGCGCCAGCAGCTTGGCCTCGACCACCGCCGGTGAAAAACTGTTTTTT; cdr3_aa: CASSLASTTAGEKLFF
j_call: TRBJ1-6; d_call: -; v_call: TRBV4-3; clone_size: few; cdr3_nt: TGCGCCAGCAGCCAAGAGGCAGGACTGCCCCTCCACTTT; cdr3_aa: CASSQEAGLPLHF
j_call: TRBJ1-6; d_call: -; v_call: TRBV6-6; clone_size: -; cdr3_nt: TGTGCCAGCAGTTACTCGAGGCCGACCAGGCTCCTCCACTTT; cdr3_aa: CASSYSRPTRLLHF
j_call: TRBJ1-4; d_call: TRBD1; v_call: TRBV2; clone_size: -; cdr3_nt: TGTGCCAGCATTTACGGGACAGGGGAAAAACTGTTTTTT; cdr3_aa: CASIYGTGEKLFF
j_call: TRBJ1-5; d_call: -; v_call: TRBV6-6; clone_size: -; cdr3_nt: TGTGCCAGCAGTTACGGTAATCAGCCCCAGCATTTT; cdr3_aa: CASSYGNQPQHF
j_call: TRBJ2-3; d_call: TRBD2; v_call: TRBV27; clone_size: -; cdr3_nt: TGTGCCAGCAGTCCAGGACTAGCGGGAGTAAGGGCAGATACGCAGTATTTT; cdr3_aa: CASSPGLAGVRADTQYF
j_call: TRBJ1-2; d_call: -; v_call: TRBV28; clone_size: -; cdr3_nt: TGTGCCAGCAGTTTAGCCGCGGGCCGACCAAACTATGGCTACACCTTC; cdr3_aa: CASSLAAGRPNYGYTF
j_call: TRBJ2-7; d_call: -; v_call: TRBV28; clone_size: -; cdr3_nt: TGTGCCAGCAGTTCCGGGACCGAGAGTTACAGCGAGCAGTACTTC; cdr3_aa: CASSSGTESYSEQYF
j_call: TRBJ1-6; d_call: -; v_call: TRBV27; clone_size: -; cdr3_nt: TGTGCCAGCAGTTTTTATGTGGATTCACCCCTCCACTTT; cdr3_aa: CASSFYVDSPLHF
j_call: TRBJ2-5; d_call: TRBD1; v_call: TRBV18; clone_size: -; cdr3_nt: TGTGCCAGCTCACCACTTGGACAGGGCCCGACTCCCCAGTACTTC; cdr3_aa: CASSPLGQGPTPQYF
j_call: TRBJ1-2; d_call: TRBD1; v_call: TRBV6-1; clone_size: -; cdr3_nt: TGTGCCAGCAGTGAAGCGATCGGGACAGGGGATGGCTACACCTTC; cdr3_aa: CASSEAIGTGDGYTF
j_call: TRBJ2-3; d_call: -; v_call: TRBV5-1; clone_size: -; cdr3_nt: TGCGCCAGCAGCTTTCGTTCACAGGATACGCAGTATTTT; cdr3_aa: CASSFRSQDTQYF
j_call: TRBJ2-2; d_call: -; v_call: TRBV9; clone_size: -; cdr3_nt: TGTGCCAGCAGCCCAAGGGTTGCGGAGAACACCGGGGAGCTGTTTTTT; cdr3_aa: CASSPRVAENTGELFF
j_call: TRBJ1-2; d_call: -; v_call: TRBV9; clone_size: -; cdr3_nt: TGTGCCAGCAGACGGGATAACTATGGCTACACCTTC; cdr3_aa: CASRRDNYGYTF
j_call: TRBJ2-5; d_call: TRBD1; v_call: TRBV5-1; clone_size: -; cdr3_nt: TGCGCCAGCAGCTTGGCCATTGGGACAGGGCAAGAGACCCAGTACTTC; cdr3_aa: CASSLAIGTGQETQYF
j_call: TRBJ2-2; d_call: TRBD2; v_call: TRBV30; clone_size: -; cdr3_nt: TGTGCCTGGAGACGGCTCGGGGAGGGAACCGGGGAGCTGTTTTTT; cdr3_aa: CAWRRLGEGTGELFF
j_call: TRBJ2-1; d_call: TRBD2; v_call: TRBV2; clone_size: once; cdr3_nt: TGTGCCAGCAGTGAAGAGGGCGGGGGCTCCTACAATGAGCAGTTCTTC; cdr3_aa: CASSEEGGGSYNEQFF
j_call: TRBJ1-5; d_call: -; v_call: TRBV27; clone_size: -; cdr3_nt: TGTGCCAGCAGTTTACGGCGACCGGGCAATCAGCCCCAGCATTTT; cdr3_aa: CASSLRRPGNQPQHF
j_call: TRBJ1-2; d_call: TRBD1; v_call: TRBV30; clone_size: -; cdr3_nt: TGTGCCTGGAACCCCGGGACAGGGAATTATGGCTACACCTTC; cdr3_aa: CAWNPGTGNYGYTF
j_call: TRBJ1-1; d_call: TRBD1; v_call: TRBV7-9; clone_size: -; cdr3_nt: TGTGCCAGCAGCCTGGGACAGTACGAGAACACTGAAGCTTTCTTT; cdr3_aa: CASSLGQYENTEAFF
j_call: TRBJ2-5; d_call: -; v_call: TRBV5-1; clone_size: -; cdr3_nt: TGCGCCAGTAAACCGAGACAGCGGCAAGAGACCCAGTACTTC; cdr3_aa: CASKPRQRQETQYF
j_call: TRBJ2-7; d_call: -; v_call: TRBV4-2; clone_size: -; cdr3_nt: TGTGCCAGCAGCCAAGAAGGTCTGGGCGCAGACGAGCAGTACTTC; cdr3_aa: CASSQEGLGADEQYF
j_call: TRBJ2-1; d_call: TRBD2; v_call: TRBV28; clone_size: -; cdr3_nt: TGTGCCAGCAGTCCCCTGGGACTAGCGGAACAGCAGTTCTTC; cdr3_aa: CASSPLGLAEQQFF
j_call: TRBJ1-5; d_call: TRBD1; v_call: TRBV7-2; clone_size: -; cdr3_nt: TGTGCCAGCAGCAAGGGACAGGATCGGCCCCAGCATTTT; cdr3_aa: CASSKGQDRPQHF
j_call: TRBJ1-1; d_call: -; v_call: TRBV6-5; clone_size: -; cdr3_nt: TGTGCCAGCCAGGTTTGGGGGCCTAACACTGAAGCTTTCTTT; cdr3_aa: CASQVWGPNTEAFF
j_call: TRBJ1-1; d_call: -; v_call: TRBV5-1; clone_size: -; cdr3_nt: TGCGCCAGCAGCGAGCAGGGGAATACTGAAGCTTTCTTT; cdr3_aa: CASSEQGNTEAFF
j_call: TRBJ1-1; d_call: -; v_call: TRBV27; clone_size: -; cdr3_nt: TGTGCCAGCTTAAGAAACACTGAAGCTTTCTTT; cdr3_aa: CASLRNTEAFF
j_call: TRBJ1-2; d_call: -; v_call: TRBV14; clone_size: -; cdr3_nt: TGTGCCAGCAGCCAAGAGCGAGGGGGGACCAACTATGGCTACACCTTC; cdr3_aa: CASSQERGGTNYGYTF
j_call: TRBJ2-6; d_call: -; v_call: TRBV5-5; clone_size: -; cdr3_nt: TGTGCCAGCAGCGTTGCAGGGGCCGGGGCCAACGTCCTGACTTTC; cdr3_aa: CASSVAGAGANVLTF
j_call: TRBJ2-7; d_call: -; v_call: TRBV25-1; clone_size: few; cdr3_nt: TGTGCCAGCAGTGAATTAGGGACCCAGGAGCAGTACTTC; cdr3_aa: CASSELGTQEQYF
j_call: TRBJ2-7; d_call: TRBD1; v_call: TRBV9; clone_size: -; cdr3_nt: TGTGCCAGCAGCCGACAGGGACAGGGGGACTACGAGCAGTACTTC; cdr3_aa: CASSRQGQGDYEQYF
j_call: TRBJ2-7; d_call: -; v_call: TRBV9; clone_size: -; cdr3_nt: TGTGCCAGCAGCCGCCGGAGTAGCGAGCAGTACTTC; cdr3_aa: CASSRRSSEQYF
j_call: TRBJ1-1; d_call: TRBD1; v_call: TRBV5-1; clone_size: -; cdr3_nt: TGCGCCAGCAGCTTGGAACAGGGGGCCCGGAACACTGAAGCTTTCTTT; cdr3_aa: CASSLEQGARNTEAFF